This T cell receptor (beta chain) was recorded in a study of CD8+CD57+ T cells in acquired aplastic anemia. It was patients with CD8+CD57+ cell expansion by flow cytometry who were chosen for sequencing. Every one of the patients had aplastic anemia (severe, acquired). Profiles of TCR beta VDJ and CDR3 were generated from a genomic DNA template. MiXCR, applied by TCRdb to the reads, yields one record per CDR3 protein. This table has roughly 500,000 distinct CDR3 sequences, roughly 34% appearing once. V was clipped by 1 base and J by 14 bases, with 12 bases between them. The CDR3 spans 12 residues. The germline V gene encodes CDR1 DFQATT and CDR2 SNEGSKA (reference sequence).

The sample was sorted CD4+, CD8+, or CD8+CD57+ T cells (not recorded which) from PBMCs. The rearrangement joins TRBV20-1 to TRBJ1-6; D uncertain. This TCR came from a human donor with aplastic anemia. CDR3 nucleotide sequence: TGCAGTGCTAGAGTCCCGCAAGGAGCCCTCCACTTT. Translating gives CSARVPQGALHF.